The 28 T cell receptor beta chains reported below all come from one sample, sequenced in a study of blood T cell repertoires in COVID-19. Clones were sequenced by immunoSEQ multiplex PCR, and TCRdb holds only the in-frame ones, with some missing. Of about 100,000 clones in the sample, over 85% were seen once. Sequenced sample: peripheral blood. The receptors come from a human donor with COVID-19, enrolled during active disease. The donor label of this sample is uncertain.

This chain joins TRBV5-4 and TRBJ2-5; D ambiguous. The CDR3 is made up of 14 amino acids. The V end lost 4 bases, the J end lost 2 bases, and 12 bases lay between the germline ends. From germline, CDR1 is SGHNT and CDR2 YYREEE (reference sequence). The CDR3 spells CASSLWAGQETQYF. The CDR3 DNA sequence: TGTGCCAGCAGCCTATGGGCCGGTCAAGAGACCCAGTACTTC.

The CDR3 loop reads CASSYPSDSPLHF. The DNA for the CDR3 is TGTGCCAGCAGTTACCCCTCGGATTCACCCCTCCACTTT. J is TRBJ1-6 and V is TRBV6-2 or TRBV6-3; D not certain. Between the trimmed V and J ends, which lost 2 bases and 8 bases, there was a span of 7 bases. Germline values: CDR1 MNHEY, CDR2 SVGEGT. The CDR3 spans 13 residues.

V and J are TRBV5-1 and TRBJ2-1; 10 bases line up with TRBD2. The CDR3 consists of 14 residues. After removal of 7 bases from V and 7 bases from J, the junction contained 8 bases not matched to a gene. Germline V gene lookup returns CDR1 SGHRS and CDR2 YFSETQ. The CDR3 DNA follows: TGCGCCAGCGCCGAAGCGGGGGGGCATAATGAGCAGTTCTTC. Amino acids: CASAEAGGHNEQFF.

The chain links TRBV10-3 to TRBJ2-3; 9 nucleotides line up with TRBD2. V shed 2 bases and J 5 bases; nucleotides not matched to a gene: 8. CDR1 and CDR2 (germline): ENHRY, SYGVKD. The CDR3 contains 16 residues. CDR3 in DNA: TGTGCCATCAGTGAGGGGAGCGGGGGGCTAGGAGATACGCAGTATTTT. Its protein is CAISEGSGGLGDTQYF.

The rearrangement uses TRBV12-5 and TRBJ1-5; the D gene is possibly TRBD1 (5 bases). Germline V gene lookup returns CDR1 LGHNT and CDR2 FRNRAP. This CDR3 comprises 15 residues. V lost 1 base and J lost 3, with 10 bases in between. The CDR3 DNA reads as TGTGCTAGTGGTTTGGGCGGGGCAGTCAATCAGCCCCAGCATTTT. It translates to CASGLGGAVNQPQHF.

The chain is built from TRBV6-4 and TRBJ2-1; 10 nucleotides match TRBD2. Trimming at V came to 0 bases and at J to 4 bases, leaving 3 bases not matched to a gene. CDR3 size: 16 residues. The germline CDR1 and CDR2 sequences are MRHNA and SNTAGT. DNA for the CDR3: TGTGCCAGCAGTGACTCTGATAGCGGGGGGTACAATGAGCAGTTCTTC. This translates into CASSDSDSGGYNEQFF.

The chain links TRBV5-4 to TRBJ2-2; tentatively, D is TRBD1 (5 bases). Looked up from germline, CDR1 is SGHNT and CDR2 is YYREEE (reference sequence). V lost 0 bases, J lost 6 bases, and 9 bases lay in between. CDR3 length: 14 amino acids. The CDR3 here is CASSLVGAAGELFF. CDR3 nucleotide sequence: TGTGCCAGCAGCTTGGTAGGGGCGGCCGGGGAGCTGTTTTTT. The entire variable domain, with the rest obtained from reference TRBV5-4 and TRBJ2-2, is as follows: ETGVTQSPTHLIKTRGQQVTLRCSSQSGHNTVSWYQQALGQGPQFIFQYYREEENGRGNFPPRFSGLQFPNYSSELNVNALELDDSALYLCASSLVGAAGELFFGEGSRLTVL.

The chain joins TRBV6-4 to TRBJ2-7; 7 bases line up with TRBD1. The CDR3 runs to 22 residues. Germline V gene lookup returns CDR1 MRHNA and CDR2 SNTAGT. The V and J ends lost 2 bases and 3 bases, in that order; junction bases with no gene match: 28. The CDR3 DNA reads TGTGCCAGCAGTGACCCGACAGAGAGGGGGCAGGGAAGAGGATTAGGCGTCTACGAGCAGTACTTC. Residues: CASSDPTERGQGRGLGVYEQYF.

In its sample, this clone was seen once. V is TRBV4-1 and J is TRBJ1-6; D is undetermined. This CDR3 has 13 amino acids. The V gene's germline CDR1 is MGHRA and CDR2 YSYEKL. With 2 bases removed from V and 14 bases from J, the gap between germline ends came to 13 bases. The CDR3 loop reads CASSQLGVTTLHF. The CDR3 region has the DNA TGCGCCAGCAGCCAATTAGGAGTAACCACCCTCCACTTT.

The chain links TRBV7-9 to TRBJ2-3; no clear D. V was shortened by 3 bases and J by 2 bases, with 9 bases between the two germline ends. There are 14 residues in the CDR3. CDR1 is SEHNR, CDR2 FQNEAQ, per germline (reference sequence). The CDR3 here is CASSFGLDTDTQYF. Here the CDR3 DNA reads TGTGCCAGCAGCTTTGGCCTAGACACAGATACGCAGTATTTT.

The V and J genes are TRBV11-2 and TRBJ2-1; a weak D match, TRBD1 (6 bases). This CDR3 is 15 amino acids long. The germline gives CDR1 SGHAT, CDR2 FQNNGV. Trimming took off 8 bases at V and 0 bases at J, with 14 bases between the two ends. The CDR3 loop is CASYHRGSSYNEQFF. The CDR3 DNA follows: TGTGCCAGCTACCATAGGGGGAGCTCCTACAATGAGCAGTTCTTC.

The genes are TRBV10-3 and TRBJ2-7; the match to TRBD1 covers 9 bases. The trim removed 8 bases at V and 3 bases at J, leaving 2 bases unmatched. Germline V gene lookup returns CDR1 ENHRY and CDR2 SYGVKD. The CDR3 loop spans 12 amino acids. CDR3 in DNA: TGTGCCATCGGGACAGGGAACTACGAGCAGTACTTC. It translates to CAIGTGNYEQYF.

This chain joins TRBV30 and TRBJ2-1; 7 bases are a match to TRBD1. The germline gives CDR1 GTSNPN, CDR2 SVGIG (reference sequence). V dropped 4 bases and J dropped 0; count of bases not matched to a gene: 9. CDR3 length: 16 amino acids. The CDR3 DNA reads as TGTGCCTGGACGATCCCGGGACAGAGCTCCTACAATGAGCAGTTCTTC. It yields the protein CAWTIPGQSSYNEQFF.

This clone was seen once. The rearrangement links TRBV4-2 to TRBJ2-7; TRBD2 agrees at 10 bases. CDR3 size: 16 residues. The germline V gene encodes CDR1 LGHNA and CDR2 YNFKEQ. After removal of 0 bases from V and 1 base from J, the junction contained 3 bases not matched to a gene. In nucleotides, the CDR3 is TGTGCCAGCAGCCAAGAAACTAGCGGGGAATCCTACGAGCAGTACTTC. The encoded protein is CASSQETSGESYEQYF.

The gene calls are TRBV2 and TRBJ2-4; D gene unclear. V was cut by 5 bases and J by 8 bases, with 22 bases left in between. This CDR3 spans 16 amino acids. Per the germline V gene, CDR1 is SNHLY and CDR2 is FYNNEI. This CDR3 reads CASSPQLSVPSDIQYF. CDR3 coding DNA: TGTGCCAGCAGTCCACAACTCAGCGTCCCCTCGGACATTCAGTACTTC.

This chain connects TRBV19 to TRBJ1-6; no reliable D call. V was cut by 5 bases and J by 10 bases, with 18 bases left in between. Germline CDR1 reads LNHDA; CDR2 reads SQIVND (reference sequence). The CDR3 is made up of 15 amino acids. DNA for the CDR3: TGTGCCAGTAGTCCCAATTCCGGGAGGTGGTCACCCCTCCACTTT. It codes for CASSPNSGRWSPLHF.

The J gene is TRBJ1-1, the V gene TRBV11-1; D unresolved. This CDR3 has 15 amino acids. V lost 0 bases and J 3 bases, leaving 11 bases between the germline ends. The germline CDR1 and CDR2 sequences are SGHAT and FQDESV (reference sequence). CDR3 coding DNA: TGTGCCAGCAGCTTAGCTCGACACAAATACACTGAAGCTTTCTTT. As protein: CASSLARHKYTEAFF.

The chain couples TRBV18 to TRBJ1-2, with D perhaps TRBD1 (5 bases). The V end was cut by 3 bases, the J end by 5 bases, with 13 bases between. Per germline, CDR1 KGHSH and CDR2 LQKENI. The CDR3 totals 14 residues. The CDR3 sequence is CASSPGRAQYGYTF. For the CDR3, the DNA is TGTGCCAGCTCACCGGGCAGGGCGCAATATGGCTACACCTTC. Full variable domain (outside the CDR3, taken from reference TRBV18 and TRBJ1-2): NAGVMQNPRHLVRRRGQEARLRCSPMKGHSHVYWYRQLPEEGLKFMVYLQKENIIDESGMPKERFSAEFPKEGPSILRIQQVVRGDSAAYFCASSPGRAQYGYTFGSGTRLTVV.

The gene calls are TRBV24-1 and TRBJ2-3, with D possibly TRBD1 on 7 matching bases. The CDR3 extends over 16 amino acids. Germline loops: CDR1 KGHDR, CDR2 SFDVKD. V gave up 4 bases and J gave up 0 bases, with 13 bases separating them. CDR3 nucleotide sequence: TGTGCCACCAGTGACGCGGGACAGCCTAGCACAGATACGCAGTATTTT. This sequence encodes CATSDAGQPSTDTQYF.

The V call is TRBV6-1, the J call TRBJ2-7; 7 bases align to TRBD2. J gave up 2 bases and V 2 bases, and 6 bases lay outside the gene matches. The CDR3 has 15 residues. In germline, CDR1 is MNHNS, CDR2 SASEGT. CDR3 sequence reads: CASSELWDYPYEQYF. In DNA form, the CDR3 reads TGTGCCAGCAGTGAATTATGGGACTACCCCTACGAGCAGTACTTC.

The rearrangement uses TRBV19 and TRBJ1-1; 7 bases line up with TRBD1. Per germline, CDR1 LNHDA and CDR2 SQIVND (reference sequence). The CDR3 consists of 14 residues. V was pared by 6 bases and J by 3 bases, with 7 bases of the junction left unmatched. The CDR3 nucleotides are TGTGCCAGTAGCAGGACAGGCATGGACACTGAAGCTTTCTTT. Its protein product is CASSRTGMDTEAFF.

The chain couples TRBV27 to TRBJ1-5; the D is unclear. CDR3 length: 13 residues. Trimming shortened V by 7 bases and J by 11 bases, and 18 bases separated the two germline ends. Per germline, CDR1 MNHEY and CDR2 SMNVEV (reference sequence). The CDR3 is CASMAQTGGSQHF. DNA of the CDR3: TGTGCCAGCATGGCCCAGACGGGTGGGTCCCAGCATTTT.

CDR3 amino acids: CTSSSPIRATGDINQPQHF. The CDR3 nucleotides read TGCACCAGCAGCAGTCCAATACGAGCGACAGGGGATATCAATCAGCCCCAGCATTTT. The chain recombines TRBV1 with TRBJ1-5; the table's D gene call, TRBD1, was not cross checked with the DNA. TRBV1 represents a pseudogene. CDR3 length: 19 residues.

The chain links TRBV6-6 to TRBJ2-2, with 10 bases that match TRBD1. This CDR3 is built from 15 residues. Germline V gene data show CDR1 as MNHNY and CDR2 as SVGAGI (reference sequence). J was trimmed by 7 bases and V by 5 bases; bases with no gene match: 7. The CDR3 nucleotides read TGTGCCAGCAGTATCCGGGACAGGGGATTCGGGGAGCTGTTTTTT. Translated: CASSIRDRGFGELFF.

There are a few counts of this clone. This chain links TRBV14 with TRBJ1-1; 7 positions agree with TRBD1. J lost 0 bases, V lost 0 bases, and 4 bases had no gene match. CDR1 and CDR2 from the germline V gene are SGHDN and FVKESK. This CDR3 has 16 residues. The CDR3 is CASSQDWTGLNTEAFF. For the CDR3, the DNA is TGTGCCAGCAGCCAAGATTGGACAGGATTGAACACTGAAGCTTTCTTT.

The rearrangement joins TRBV14 to TRBJ1-2; D possibly corresponds to TRBD1 (6 bases). This CDR3 is 13 amino acids long. CDR1 and CDR2 (germline): SGHDN, FVKESK. V gave up 1 base and J gave up 8 bases, with 11 bases separating them. Written as DNA, the CDR3 is TGTGCCAGCAGCCAAGGGGCAGGGGACGGCTACACCTTC. Translation gives CASSQGAGDGYTF. Looking up the rest from reference TRBV14 and TRBJ1-2 gives the full variable domain: EAGVTQFPSHSVIEKGQTVTLRCDPISGHDNLYWYRRVMGKEIKFLLHFVKESKQDESGMPNNRFLAERTGGTYSTLKVQPAELEDSGVYFCASSQGAGDGYTFGSGTRLTVV.

This chain uses TRBV7-2 with TRBJ2-3; D is unresolved. This CDR3 has 13 residues. V was shortened by 7 bases and J by 6 bases, with 14 bases between the two germline ends. CDR1 and CDR2 from the germline V gene are SGHTA and FQGNSA. The CDR3 sequence is CASTITVRDTQYF. The CDR3 region has the DNA TGTGCCAGCACTATCACCGTGCGGGATACGCAGTATTTT.

The chain couples TRBV5-1 to TRBJ2-1; 10 nucleotides align to TRBD2. The CDR3 runs to 14 residues. CDR1 and CDR2 (germline): SGHRS, YFSETQ. J was trimmed by 12 bases and V by 0 bases; bases with no gene match: 6. CDR3 amino acids: CASSLVSSGGPQFF. The DNA of the CDR3 is TGCGCCAGCAGCTTGGTGTCTAGCGGGGGCCCGCAGTTCTTC. The entire variable domain, with the rest obtained from reference TRBV5-1 and TRBJ2-1, is as follows: KAGVTQTPRYLIKTRGQQVTLSCSPISGHRSVSWYQQTPGQGLQFLFEYFSETQRNKGNFPGRFSGRQFSNSRSEMNVSTLELGDSALYLCASSLVSSGGPQFFGPGTRLTVL.